These 18 T cell receptor beta chains came from one sample sequenced in a study of shared clonotypes between healthy human individuals. This table comes from immunoSEQ multiplex PCR, and its TCRdb copy is limited to in-frame clones, with some not included. The sample contains fewer than 700,000 clones, around 78% of which appear only once. Sequencing input: PBMCs. Every receptor here comes from a woman in her 40s in good health. Some clones in this sample may be carry-over from other donors' samples.

There are a few counts of this clone. The V gene is TRBV30, the J gene TRBJ2-7, with D unresolved. The CDR3 extends over 11 amino acids. The V end was cut by 3 bases, the J end by 1 base, with 4 bases between. The germline V gene has CDR1 GTSNPN and CDR2 SVGIG (reference sequence). The CDR3 loop reads CAWSESYEQYF. As DNA, the CDR3 is TGTGCCTGGAGCGAATCCTACGAGCAGTACTTC. Using reference TRBV30 and TRBJ2-7 for the parts outside the CDR3, the full variable domain is SQTIHQWPATLVQPVGSPLSLECTVEGTSNPNLYWYRQAAGRGLQLLFYSVGIGQISSEVPQNLSASRPQDRQFILSSKKLLLSDSGFYLCAWSESYEQYFGPGTRLTVT.

This chain connects TRBV5-4 to TRBJ2-5; either TRBD1 or TRBD2 may supply D (5 bases each). V dropped 0 bases and J dropped 4 bases, with 7 bases sitting between them. This CDR3 is 13 amino acids long. Germline loops: CDR1 SGHNT, CDR2 YYREEE (reference sequence). The CDR3 DNA reads as TGTGCCAGCAGCTTGGCAGGGAGAGAGACCCAGTACTTC. The encoded protein is CASSLAGRETQYF.

The chain has TRBV7-3 and TRBJ2-1; TRBD2 agrees at 8 bases. The CDR3 has 15 amino acids. V was pared by 1 base and J by 8 bases, with 7 bases of the junction left unmatched. Germline V CDR1 and CDR2: SGHTA, FQGTGA. The CDR3: CASSLSGTRSHEQFF. The DNA for the CDR3 is TGTGCCAGCAGCTTAAGTGGGACTAGATCCCATGAGCAGTTCTTC.

The chain is built from TRBV6-1 and TRBJ2-5; possible D gene TRBD1, 6 bases. V was pared by 7 bases and J by 5 bases, with 14 bases between. The CDR3 extends over 13 amino acids. Germline CDR1 reads MNHNS; CDR2 reads SASEGT. The CDR3 DNA follows: TGTGCCAGCAAAACAGGGAATGGTGAGACCCAGTACTTC. Amino acids: CASKTGNGETQYF.

The chain has TRBV5-1 and TRBJ2-5; TRBD2 matches at 7 bases. CDR1 SGHRS and CDR2 YFSETQ come from the germline V gene. V shed 4 bases, J shed 2 bases, and the junction held 11 bases outside the gene matches. The CDR3 is 16 amino acids. In DNA, the CDR3 is TGCGCCAGCAGCAATGAGGCTAGCGGACCTCAAGAGACCCAGTACTTC. Translating it yields CASSNEASGPQETQYF.

This chain joins TRBV4-1 and TRBJ2-2, with D possibly matching TRBD1 (5 bases). The V end lost 0 bases, the J end lost 6 bases, and 20 bases lay between the germline ends. Germline-derived CDR1 and CDR2 are MGHRA and YSYEKL. The CDR3 extends over 18 amino acids. CDR3 sequence: CASSQDLTAIGRPGELFF. CDR3 nucleotide sequence: TGCGCCAGCAGCCAAGATCTGACAGCTATCGGACGGCCCGGGGAGCTGTTTTTT.

The chain carries TRBV12-5 and TRBJ2-2, with 12 bases identical to TRBD2. The germline CDR1 and CDR2 sequences are LGHNT and FRNRAP. V dropped 6 bases and J dropped 7; count of bases not matched to a gene: 9. The CDR3 sequence is 16 residues long. The CDR3 reads CASGTQLAGGVGELFF. As DNA, the CDR3 is TGTGCTAGTGGCACCCAACTAGCGGGAGGCGTCGGGGAGCTGTTTTTT. Filled out from reference TRBV12-5 and TRBJ2-2, the complete variable domain reads DARVTQTPRHKVTEMGQEVTMRCQPILGHNTVFWYRQTMMQGLELLAYFRNRAPLDDSGMPKDRFSAEMPDATLATLKIQPSEPRDSAVYFCASGTQLAGGVGELFFGEGSRLTVL.

This clone was found a few times. V usage is TRBV2 and J usage is TRBJ1-5; 7 bases map to TRBD1. This CDR3 comprises 14 residues. Per germline, CDR1 SNHLY and CDR2 FYNNEI. Trimming cost V 6 bases and J 2 bases; bases outside gene matches: 4. CDR3 bases: TGTGCCAGCAGCACAGGGGAAGGCAATCAGCCCCAGCATTTT. It encodes CASSTGEGNQPQHF.

V gene TRBV15 combines with J gene TRBJ1-2, with D unresolved. The CDR3 consists of 14 residues. Between the trimmed V and J ends, which lost 0 bases and 4 bases, there was a span of 9 bases. CDR1 LNHNV and CDR2 YYDKDF come from the germline V gene (reference sequence). CDR3 sequence (DNA): TGTGCCACCAGCAGAGATCTTGGGATCTATGGCTACACCTTC. It specifies CATSRDLGIYGYTF.

This chain joins TRBV29-1 and TRBJ2-3; 12 bases align to TRBD2. The germline gives CDR1 SQVTM, CDR2 ANQGSEA. The CDR3 is 14 amino acids. V trimming: 3 bases; J trimming: 4 bases; junction bases outside the gene matches: 2. CDR3 sequence reads: CSVETSGSADTQYF. In nucleotides, the CDR3 is TGCAGCGTTGAGACTAGCGGGAGTGCAGATACGCAGTATTTT.

This clone was detected once. The chain uses TRBV5-5 and TRBJ2-1, with D perhaps TRBD1 (6 bases). This CDR3 comprises 17 residues. Deletions cut 3 bases from V and 3 bases from J, with 19 bases between. Germline CDR1 reads SGHKS; CDR2 reads YYEKEE (reference sequence). The CDR3 protein is CASSSQGGPTLYNEQFF. DNA of the CDR3: TGTGCCAGCAGCTCACAGGGTGGGCCGACACTCTACAATGAGCAGTTCTTC.

V usage is TRBV28 and J usage is TRBJ1-2, with D tentatively TRBD1 (6 bases). Trimming shortened V by 1 base and J by 7 bases, and 13 bases separated the two germline ends. CDR3 length: 14 amino acids. Germline CDR1 MDHEN, CDR2 SYDVKM. The CDR3 region is CASSLSQGLGGYTF. In DNA form, the CDR3 reads TGTGCCAGCAGTTTATCCCAGGGGCTGGGTGGCTACACCTTC.

This clone showed up just a few times. The V gene is TRBV7-2, the J gene TRBJ1-4; D not resolved. There are 14 residues in the CDR3. V lost 5 bases to trimming and J lost 0 bases, with 7 bases between them. CDR1 SGHTA and CDR2 FQGNSA come from the germline V gene. CDR3 region: CASSPSATNEKLFF. In DNA form, the CDR3 reads TGTGCCAGCAGCCCCTCAGCAACTAATGAAAAACTGTTTTTT.

The V and J genes are TRBV5-6 and TRBJ1-1, with D tentatively TRBD1 (5 bases). This CDR3 has 14 amino acids. V was shortened by 4 bases and J by 1 base, with 11 bases between the two germline ends. From germline, CDR1 is SGHDT and CDR2 YYEEEE. CDR3 region: CASSLRGRNTEAFF. The DNA of the CDR3 is TGTGCCAGCAGCCTAAGGGGCCGGAACACTGAAGCTTTCTTT.

This sequence joins TRBV15 and TRBJ2-7; 10 bases are a match to TRBD1. CDR1 is LNHNV and CDR2 is YYDKDF in the germline V gene (reference sequence). The junction had 6 bases not matched to a gene; V was cut back by 5 bases and J by 8 bases. This CDR3 is built from 13 residues. CDR3: CATSSPGQGQQYF. Here the CDR3 DNA reads TGTGCCACCAGCTCGCCGGGACAGGGGCAGCAGTACTTC.

This chain joins TRBV7-2 and TRBJ2-3; 7 bases are a match to TRBD2. Losses at the gene ends were 5 bases for V and 6 bases for J; bases not matched to a gene: 17. CDR1 is SGHTA and CDR2 is FQGNSA in the germline V gene. The CDR3 spans 17 residues. Here the CDR3 reads CASSQTAMGGSTDTQYF. The DNA for the CDR3 is TGTGCCAGCAGCCAAACGGCGATGGGGGGGAGTACTGATACGCAGTATTTT.

CDR3 region: CSVEEKVNTEAFF. The CDR3 nucleotides are TGCAGCGTTGAAGAAAAAGTGAACACTGAAGCTTTCTTT. This rearrangement joins TRBV29-1 to TRBJ1-1; D is unclear. The CDR3 runs to 13 residues. The germline CDR1 and CDR2 sequences are SQVTM and ANQGSEA. Trimming took 0 bases from V and 0 from J, leaving 5 bases between them.

This chain joins TRBV11-2 and TRBJ2-7, with D possibly called TRBD1 or TRBD2 (5 bases each). CDR1 and CDR2 (germline): SGHAT, FQNNGV. The V gene lost 1 base and the J gene lost 2 bases, with 9 bases spanning the gap. The CDR3 covers 14 residues. The CDR3 sequence is CASSLGDGTYEQYF. CDR3 nucleotides: TGTGCCAGCAGCTTAGGGGACGGCACCTACGAGCAGTACTTC.